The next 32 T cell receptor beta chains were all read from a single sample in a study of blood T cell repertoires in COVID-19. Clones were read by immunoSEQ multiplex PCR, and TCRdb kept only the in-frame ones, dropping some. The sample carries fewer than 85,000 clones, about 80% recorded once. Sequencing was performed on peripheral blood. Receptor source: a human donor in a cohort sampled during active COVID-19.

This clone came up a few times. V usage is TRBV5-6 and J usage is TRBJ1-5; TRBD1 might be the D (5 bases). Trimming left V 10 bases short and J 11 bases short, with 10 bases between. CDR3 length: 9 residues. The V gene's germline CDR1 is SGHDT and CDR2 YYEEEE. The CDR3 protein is CASAGAQHF. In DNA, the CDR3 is TGTGCCTCGGCGGGGGCCCAGCATTTT.

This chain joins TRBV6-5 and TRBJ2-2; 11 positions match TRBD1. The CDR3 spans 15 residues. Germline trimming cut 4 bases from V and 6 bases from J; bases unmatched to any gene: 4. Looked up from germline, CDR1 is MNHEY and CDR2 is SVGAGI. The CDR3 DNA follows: TGTGCCAGCAGTTGGGACAGGGGGATCTCCGGGGAGCTGTTTTTT. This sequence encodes CASSWDRGISGELFF.

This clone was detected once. The CDR3 DNA is TGTGCCAGCAGGACAGGGATCAATGAAAAACTGTTTTTT. Its protein product is CASRTGINEKLFF. J is TRBJ1-4 and V is TRBV2; 7 nucleotides align to TRBD1. Trimming at V came to 6 bases and at J to 5 bases, leaving 3 bases not matched to a gene. The germline V gene has CDR1 SNHLY and CDR2 FYNNEI. The CDR3 has 13 amino acids.

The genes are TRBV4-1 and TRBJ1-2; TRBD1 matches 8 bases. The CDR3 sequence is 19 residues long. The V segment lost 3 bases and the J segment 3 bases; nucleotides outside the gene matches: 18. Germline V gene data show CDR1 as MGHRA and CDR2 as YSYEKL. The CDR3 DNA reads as TGCGCCAGCAGCCACGGCCCCGGGACAGGAAATTTCCTGGACTATGGCTACACCTTC. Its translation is CASSHGPGTGNFLDYGYTF.

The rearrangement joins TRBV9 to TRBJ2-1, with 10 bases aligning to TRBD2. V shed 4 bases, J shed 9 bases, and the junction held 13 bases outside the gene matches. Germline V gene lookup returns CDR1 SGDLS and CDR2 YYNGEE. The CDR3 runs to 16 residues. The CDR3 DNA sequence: TGTGCCAGCAGCTCCACTCCTAGCGGGGGTGGGGGTGAGCAGTTCTTC. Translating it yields CASSSTPSGGGGEQFF.

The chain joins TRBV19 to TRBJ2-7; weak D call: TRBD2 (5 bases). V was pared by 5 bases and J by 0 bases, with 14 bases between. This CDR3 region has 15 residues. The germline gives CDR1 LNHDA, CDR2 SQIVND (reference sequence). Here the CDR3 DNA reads TGTGCCAGTAGTGGAGCCGGGGTCCCCTCCTACGAGCAGTACTTC. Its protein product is CASSGAGVPSYEQYF.

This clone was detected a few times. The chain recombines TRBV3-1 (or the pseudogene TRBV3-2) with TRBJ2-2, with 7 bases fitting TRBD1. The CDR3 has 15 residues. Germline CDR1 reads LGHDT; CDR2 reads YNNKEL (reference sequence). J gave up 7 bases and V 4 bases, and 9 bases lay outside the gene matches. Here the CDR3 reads CASSLLTGDGGELFF. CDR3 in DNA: TGTGCCAGCAGCCTCCTCACAGGGGATGGCGGGGAGCTGTTTTTT.

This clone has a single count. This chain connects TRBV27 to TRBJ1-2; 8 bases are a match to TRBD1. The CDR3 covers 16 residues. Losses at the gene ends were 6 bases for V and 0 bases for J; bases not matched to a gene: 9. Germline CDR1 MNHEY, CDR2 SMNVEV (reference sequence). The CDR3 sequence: CASSTLGQGANYGYTF. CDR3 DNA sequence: TGTGCCAGCAGCACACTAGGACAGGGTGCTAACTATGGCTACACCTTC.

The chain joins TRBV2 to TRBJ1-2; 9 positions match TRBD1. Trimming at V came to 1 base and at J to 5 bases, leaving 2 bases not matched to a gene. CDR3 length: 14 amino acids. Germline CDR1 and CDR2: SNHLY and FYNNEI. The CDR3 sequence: CASSEGDRVYGYTF. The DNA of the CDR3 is TGTGCCAGCAGTGAAGGGGACAGGGTTTATGGCTACACCTTC.

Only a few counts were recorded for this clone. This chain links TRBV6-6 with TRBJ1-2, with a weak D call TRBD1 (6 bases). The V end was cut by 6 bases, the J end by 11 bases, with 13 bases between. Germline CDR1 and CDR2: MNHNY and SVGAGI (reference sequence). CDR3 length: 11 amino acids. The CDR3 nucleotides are TGTGCCAGCAGCCCAGGGGTGTCGTACACCTTC. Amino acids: CASSPGVSYTF.

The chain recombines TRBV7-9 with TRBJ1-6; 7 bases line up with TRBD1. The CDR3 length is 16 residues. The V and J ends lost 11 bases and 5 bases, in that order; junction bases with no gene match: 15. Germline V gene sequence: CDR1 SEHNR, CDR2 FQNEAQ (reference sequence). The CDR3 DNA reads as TGTGCCGTTCGTTCGCAAACGACAGGGAATAATTCACCCCTCCACTTT. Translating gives CAVRSQTTGNNSPLHF. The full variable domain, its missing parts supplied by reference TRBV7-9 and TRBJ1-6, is DTGVSQNPRHKITKRGQNVTFRCDPISEHNRLYWYRQTLGQGPEFLTYFQNEAQLEKSRLLSDRFSAERPKGSFSTLEIQRTEQGDSAMYLCAVRSQTTGNNSPLHFGNGTRLTVT.

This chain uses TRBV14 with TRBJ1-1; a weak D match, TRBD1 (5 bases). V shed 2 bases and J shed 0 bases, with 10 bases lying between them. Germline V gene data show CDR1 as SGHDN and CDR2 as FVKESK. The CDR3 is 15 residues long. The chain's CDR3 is CASSQPGYLNTEAFF. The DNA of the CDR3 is TGTGCCAGCAGCCAACCAGGGTACTTGAACACTGAAGCTTTCTTT.

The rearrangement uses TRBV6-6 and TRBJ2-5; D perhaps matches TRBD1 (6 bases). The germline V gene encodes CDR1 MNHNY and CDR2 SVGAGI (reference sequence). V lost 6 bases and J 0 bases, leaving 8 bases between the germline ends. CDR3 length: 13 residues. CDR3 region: CASRDRHQETQYF. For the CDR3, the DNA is TGTGCCAGCAGAGACAGGCACCAAGAGACCCAGTACTTC.

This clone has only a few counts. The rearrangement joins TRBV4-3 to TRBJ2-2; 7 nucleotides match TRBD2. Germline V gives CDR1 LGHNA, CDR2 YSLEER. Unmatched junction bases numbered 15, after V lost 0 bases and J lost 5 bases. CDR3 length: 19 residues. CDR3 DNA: TGCGCCAGCAGCCAAGAACCGCAAAGACGAGCGGGGATGACCGGGGAGCTGTTTTTT. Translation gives CASSQEPQRRAGMTGELFF.

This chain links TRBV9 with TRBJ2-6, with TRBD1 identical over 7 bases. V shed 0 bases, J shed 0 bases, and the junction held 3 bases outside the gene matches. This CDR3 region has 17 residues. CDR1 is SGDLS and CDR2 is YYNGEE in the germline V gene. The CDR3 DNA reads TGTGCCAGCAGCGTAGAGGGACAGAGCTCTGGGGCCAACGTCCTGACTTTC. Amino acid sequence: CASSVEGQSSGANVLTF.

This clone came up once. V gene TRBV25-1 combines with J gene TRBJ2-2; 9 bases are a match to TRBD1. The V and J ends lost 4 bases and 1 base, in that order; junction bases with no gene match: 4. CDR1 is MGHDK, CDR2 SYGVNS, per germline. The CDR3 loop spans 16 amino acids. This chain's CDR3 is CASSAGTGRNTGELFF. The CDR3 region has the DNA TGTGCCAGCAGTGCCGGGACAGGGAGGAACACCGGGGAGCTGTTTTTT.

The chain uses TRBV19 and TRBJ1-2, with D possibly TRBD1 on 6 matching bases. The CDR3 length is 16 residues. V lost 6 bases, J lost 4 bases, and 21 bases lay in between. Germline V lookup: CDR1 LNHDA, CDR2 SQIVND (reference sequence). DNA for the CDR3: TGTGCCAGTAGAGCCTCCCGGACAGAAGGTAGCTATGGCTACACCTTC. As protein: CASRASRTEGSYGYTF.

CDR3 coding DNA: TGTGCCAGCAGCTTAGGCGGGGGGCGCACAGATACGCAGTATTTT. It codes for CASSLGGGRTDTQYF. V and J are TRBV11-2 and TRBJ2-3; 8 nucleotides align to TRBD2. V gave up 1 base and J gave up 1 base; unmatched junction bases: 1. The V gene's germline CDR1 is SGHAT and CDR2 FQNNGV. The CDR3 sequence is 15 residues long.

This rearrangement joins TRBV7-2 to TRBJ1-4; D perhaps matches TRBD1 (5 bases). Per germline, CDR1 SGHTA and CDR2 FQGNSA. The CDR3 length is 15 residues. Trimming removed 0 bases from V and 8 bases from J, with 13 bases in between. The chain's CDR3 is CASSLASGYREKLFF. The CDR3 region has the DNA TGTGCCAGCAGCTTAGCTTCAGGGTATCGAGAAAAACTGTTTTTT.

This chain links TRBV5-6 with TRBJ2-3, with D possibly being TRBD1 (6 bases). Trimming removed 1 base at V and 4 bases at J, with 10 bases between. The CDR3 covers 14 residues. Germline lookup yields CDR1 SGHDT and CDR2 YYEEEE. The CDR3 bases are TGTGCCAGCAGCTTGCTGGGGGCGGCAGATACGCAGTATTTT. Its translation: CASSLLGAADTQYF.

The CDR3 protein is CASSQEAGQKYEQYF. CDR3 nucleotide sequence: TGCGCCAGCAGCCAAGAGGCGGGACAGAAATACGAGCAGTACTTC. The rearrangement joins TRBV4-1 to TRBJ2-7; the D gene is possibly TRBD1 (7 bases). CDR1 and CDR2 (germline): MGHRA, YSYEKL. The CDR3 loop spans 15 amino acids. Trimming stripped 0 bases from V and 4 bases from J, with 13 bases between.

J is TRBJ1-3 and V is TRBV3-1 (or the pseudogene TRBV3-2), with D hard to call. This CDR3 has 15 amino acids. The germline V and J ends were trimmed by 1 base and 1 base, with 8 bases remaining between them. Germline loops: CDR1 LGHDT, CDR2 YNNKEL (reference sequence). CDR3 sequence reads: CASSQVPGSGNTIYF. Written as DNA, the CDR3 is TGTGCCAGCAGCCAAGTCCCGGGGTCTGGAAACACCATATATTTT.

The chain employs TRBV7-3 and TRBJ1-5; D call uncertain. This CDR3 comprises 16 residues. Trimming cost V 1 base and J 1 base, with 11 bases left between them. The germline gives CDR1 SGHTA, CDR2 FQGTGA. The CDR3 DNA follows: TGTGCCAGCAGCTTAATCCCCCCGAGGAGCAATCAGCCCCAGCATTTT. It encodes CASSLIPPRSNQPQHF. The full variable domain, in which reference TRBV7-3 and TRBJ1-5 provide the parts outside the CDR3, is GAGVSQTPSNKVTEKGKYVELRCDPISGHTALYWYRQSLGQGPEFLIYFQGTGAADDSGLPNDRFFAVRPEGSVSTLKIQRTERGDSAVYLCASSLIPPRSNQPQHFGDGTRLSIL.

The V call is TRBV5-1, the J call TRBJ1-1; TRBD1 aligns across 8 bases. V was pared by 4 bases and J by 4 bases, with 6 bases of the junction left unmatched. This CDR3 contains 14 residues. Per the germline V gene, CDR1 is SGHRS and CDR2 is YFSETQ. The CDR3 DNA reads TGCGCCAGCAGCCCGGACAGGGCTGTCACTGAAGCTTTCTTT. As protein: CASSPDRAVTEAFF.

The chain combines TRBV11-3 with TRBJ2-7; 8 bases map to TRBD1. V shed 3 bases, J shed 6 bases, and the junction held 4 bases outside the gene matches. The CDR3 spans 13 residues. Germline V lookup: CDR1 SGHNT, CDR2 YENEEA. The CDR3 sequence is CASSFTGGGEQYF. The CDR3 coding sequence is TGTGCCAGCAGCTTTACAGGGGGTGGCGAGCAGTACTTC.

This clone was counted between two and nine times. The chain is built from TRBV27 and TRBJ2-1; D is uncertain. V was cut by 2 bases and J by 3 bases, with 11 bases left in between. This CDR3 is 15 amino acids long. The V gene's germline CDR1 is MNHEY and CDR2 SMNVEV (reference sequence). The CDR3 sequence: CASSLGSGLYNEQFF. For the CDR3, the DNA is TGTGCCAGCAGTTTAGGGTCAGGTCTCTACAATGAGCAGTTCTTC.

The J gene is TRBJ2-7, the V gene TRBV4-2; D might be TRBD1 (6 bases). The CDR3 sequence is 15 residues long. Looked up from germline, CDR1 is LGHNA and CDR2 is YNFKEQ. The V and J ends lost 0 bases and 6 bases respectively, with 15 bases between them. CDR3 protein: CASSQEGAASGEQYF. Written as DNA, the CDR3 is TGTGCCAGCAGCCAAGAGGGGGCTGCTTCGGGCGAGCAGTACTTC.

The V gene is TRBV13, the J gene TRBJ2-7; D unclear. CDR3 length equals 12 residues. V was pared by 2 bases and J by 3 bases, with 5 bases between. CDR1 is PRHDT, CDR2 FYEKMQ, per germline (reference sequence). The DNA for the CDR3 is TGTGCCAGCAGCTTAATCGGCTACGAGCAGTACTTC. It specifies CASSLIGYEQYF. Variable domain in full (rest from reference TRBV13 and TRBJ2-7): AAGVIQSPRHLIKEKRETATLKCYPIPRHDTVYWYQQGPGQDPQFLISFYEKMQSDKGSIPDRFSAQQFSDYHSELNMSSLELGDSALYFCASSLIGYEQYFGPGTRLTVT.

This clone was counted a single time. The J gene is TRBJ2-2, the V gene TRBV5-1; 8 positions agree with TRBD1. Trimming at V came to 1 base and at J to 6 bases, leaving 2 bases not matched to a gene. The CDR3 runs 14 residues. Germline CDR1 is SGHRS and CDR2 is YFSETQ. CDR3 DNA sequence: TGCGCCAGCAGCTTGAGACAGGGGCCCGGGGAGCTGTTTTTT. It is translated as CASSLRQGPGELFF.

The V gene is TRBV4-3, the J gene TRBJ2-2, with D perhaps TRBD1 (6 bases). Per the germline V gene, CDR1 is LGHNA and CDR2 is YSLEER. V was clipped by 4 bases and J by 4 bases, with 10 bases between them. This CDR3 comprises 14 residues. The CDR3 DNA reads TGCGCCAGCAGCCGGTACAGGGCCACCGGGGAGCTGTTTTTT. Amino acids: CASSRYRATGELFF.

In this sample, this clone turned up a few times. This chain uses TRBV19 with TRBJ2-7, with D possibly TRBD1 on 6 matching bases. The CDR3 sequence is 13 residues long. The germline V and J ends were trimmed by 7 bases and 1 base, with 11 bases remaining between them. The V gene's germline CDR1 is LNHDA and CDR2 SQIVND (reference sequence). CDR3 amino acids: CASTGTFSYEQYF. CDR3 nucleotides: TGTGCCAGTACCGGGACATTTTCCTACGAGCAGTACTTC. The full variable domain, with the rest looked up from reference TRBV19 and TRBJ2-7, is DGGITQSPKYLFRKEGQNVTLSCEQNLNHDAMYWYRQDPGQGLRLIYYSQIVNDFQKGDIAEGYSVSREKKESFPLTVTSAQKNPTAFYLCASTGTFSYEQYFGPGTRLTVT.

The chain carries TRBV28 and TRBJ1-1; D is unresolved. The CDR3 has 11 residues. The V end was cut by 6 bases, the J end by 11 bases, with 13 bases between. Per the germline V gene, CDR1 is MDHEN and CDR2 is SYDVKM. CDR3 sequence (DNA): TGTGCCAGCAGCCCGTTTGGCCCGGCTTTCTTT. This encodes CASSPFGPAFF.